The clone carrying this TCR beta chain was recorded a few times. Its matching antigen is unknown. This record belongs to a study of T cells in Graves' hyperthyroidism and ophthalmopathy. Study findings and constraints: The majority of expanded thyroid clonotypes above 0.001 also appeared in blood.

RNA transcripts were the template for amplifying TCR beta CDR3 regions. TCR CDR3 regions were first amplified by RT-PCR with HTBI primers. TCRdb re-called the multiplex PCR reads through MiXCR, storing one row per CDR3 protein. The sample has around 690,000 distinct CDR3 sequences; roughly 17% are singletons. When ophthalmopathy did not progress within 18 months, Graves' hyperthyroidism was considered stable. The length of the CDR3 is 14 residues. V was clipped by 2 bases and J by 4 bases, with 6 bases between them. Germline loops: CDR1 MNHEY, CDR2 SVGAGI. Sequencing used blood. This TCR was recovered from a man aged 45-60 years with Graves' hyperthyroidism. This chain connects TRBV6-5 to TRBJ2-6; the D is unclear. The CDR3 region has the DNA TGTGCCAGCAGTTACAGGTCCGGGGCCAACGTCCTGACTTTC. As protein: CASSYRSGANVLTF.